Listed below are T cell receptor beta chains from one sample, sequenced in a study of T cell responses to AZD1222 COVID-19 vaccine. Produced via immunoSEQ multiplex PCR; TCRdb's table is partial and in-frame only. The table shows 89,000 or so clones, with around 84% occurring only once. The specimen was peripheral blood, collected 28 days after the second AZD1222 dose. The receptors here all came from an adult who received the AZD1222 COVID-19 vaccine. CDR3s include the opening cysteine and the closing phenylalanine or tryptophan.

v_gene	CDR3aa
TRBV7-2	CASSLQVPYEQYF
TRBV12-3/TRBV12-4	CASSSAYEQYF
TRBV6-5	CASSTPYNEQFF
TRBV2	CASSKGRNTEAFF
TRBV5-1	CASSRTGTGEEETQYF
TRBV18	CASSPQGYYEQYF
TRBV29-1	CSVEGDGLNEQFF
TRBV6-5	CASTEGLNSPLHF
TRBV9	CASSVGASGSTDTQYF
TRBV29-1	CSVGTGGAGNEKLFF
TRBV6-5	CASSYSLQGSYEQYF
TRBV27	CASAPGTGRTYEQYF
TRBV6-2/TRBV6-3	CASSAPSHGKEKLFF
TRBV30	CAWSRDKEQPQHF
TRBV3-1/TRBV3-2	CASSPGYVGELFF
TRBV28	CASTSGNQPQHF
TRBV28	CASRSGADTGELFF
TRBV6-5	CASSSGAGEAEKLFF
TRBV19	CASSQRAGELFF
TRBV5-6	CASSQGPGNTIYF
TRBV5-1	CASSLGVGEQFF
TRBV24-1	CATSDLPGTWWPGNQPQHF
TRBV10-3	CAISESISNTEAFF
TRBV4-1	CASSPYTSGRGNTGELFF
TRBV7-2	CASSLTVNTEAFF
TRBV18	CASSPPSLGEQYF
TRBV5-6	CASSPRTGGISPLHF
TRBV5-1	CASSRLGDSNQPQHF
TRBV11-3	CASSFARIAGSYNEQFF
TRBV5-1	CASSSHGTGGSGEQYF
TRBV18	CASSLQQGGGEQPQHF
TRBV21-1	CASIIGVYSNQPQHF
TRBV28	CASSPPSGSDIQYF